A selection of T cell receptor beta chains follows, all from one sample in a study of identical twins. Via MiXCR, TCRdb re-called the 5' RACE reads, giving one row per CDR3 protein. The sample consists of around 1.7 million distinct CDR3 sequences, around a third of them appearing once. Source material: cord blood. The receptors were gathered from a newborn girl in good health. Each CDR3 is given with its conserved first and last residue. A D gene is named only where the DNA matches it firmly. Expanded clones are given a class, and other clones once, few, many or no size at all.

NA | TRBJ1-1 | NA | TRBV20-1 | CSARDRRDTEAFF | TGCAGTGCTAGAGATAGGAGGGACACTGAAGCTTTCTTT
few | TRBJ1-1 | NA | TRBV7-9 | CASREQVEAFF | TGTGCCAGCAGGGAACAGGTGGAAGCTTTCTTT
NA | TRBJ2-1 | NA | TRBV20-1 | CSALDLWGGEQFF | TGCAGTGCCCTGGATTTGTGGGGGGGCGAGCAGTTCTTC
NA | TRBJ1-4 | NA | TRBV10-3 | CAISSGRANEKLFF | TGTGCCATCAGTTCCGGCAGGGCTAATGAAAAACTGTTTTTT
NA | TRBJ2-7 | TRBD2 | TRBV25-1 | CASSDTSGSSCEQYF | TGTGCCAGCAGTGATACTAGCGGGTCCTCCTGCGAGCAGTACTTC
few | TRBJ2-3 | NA | TRBV15 | CATSMGRTDTQYF | TGTGCCACCAGCATGGGGAGGACAGATACGCAGTATTTT
few | TRBJ2-3 | TRBD2 | TRBV6-2/TRBV6-3 | CASSGLAGVVQYF | TGTGCCAGCAGTGGACTAGCGGGGGTGGTCCAGTATTTT
NA | TRBJ1-2 | NA | TRBV2 | CASSLKVKGPRGYTF | TGTGCCAGCAGTCTTAAAGTGAAGGGACCCCGTGGCTACACCTTC
few | TRBJ1-1 | NA | TRBV6-1 | CATRTQGGGSFAEAFF | TGTGCCACACGAACACAGGGCGGGGGATCATTCGCTGAAGCTTTCTTT
NA | TRBJ2-7 | TRBD1 | TRBV30 | CAWRFQLRQGEQYF | TGTGCCTGGAGATTCCAACTCAGACAGGGCGAGCAGTACTTC
few | TRBJ1-1 | TRBD1 | TRBV7-9 | CASSSGQGGNTEAFF | TGTGCCAGCAGCTCCGGACAGGGGGGGAACACTGAAGCTTTCTTT
NA | TRBJ2-3 | NA | TRBV7-9 | CASSPDLFTDTQYF | TGTGCCAGCAGCCCAGACTTGTTCACAGATACGCAGTATTTT
NA | TRBJ1-1 | NA | TRBV29-1 | CSVVPRFSNTEALF | TGCAGCGTCGTCCCGCGGTTTTCGAACACTGAGGCTTTATTT
NA | TRBJ1-2 | NA | TRBV20-1 | CSARVPGSGYGRTYTF | TGCAGTGCTAGAGTTCCAGGCTCAGGCTATGGTCGGACCTACACCTTC
many | TRBJ2-5 | NA | TRBV7-9 | CASSLDEGVEETQYF | TGTGCCAGCAGCTTAGACGAGGGTGTAGAAGAGACCCAGTACTTC
NA | TRBJ2-3 | TRBD2 | TRBV27 | CASSLGGLAGVGTDTQYF | TGTGCCAGCAGTTTAGGAGGACTAGCGGGAGTGGGCACAGATACGCAGTATTTT
NA | TRBJ2-7 | NA | TRBV10-3 | CAISETPTYEQYF | TGTGCCATCAGTGAGACCCCTACCTACGAGCAGTACTTC
NA | TRBJ1-3 | NA | TRBV4-1 | CASSQEDVRGVDSGNTIYF | TGCGCCAGCAGCCAAGAGGATGTGAGGGGCGTAGACTCTGGAAACACCATATATTTT
NA | TRBJ2-1 | TRBD2 | TRBV2 | CASSEGHSGRAYNEQFF | TGTGCCAGCAGTGAAGGCCACAGCGGGAGAGCCTACAATGAGCAGTTCTTC
NA | TRBJ2-1 | NA | TRBV6-6 | CASSYSILGGAGNEQFF | TGTGCCAGCAGTTACTCGATTTTGGGGGGGGCCGGGAATGAGCAGTTCTTC
NA | TRBJ2-7 | NA | TRBV12-3/TRBV12-4 | CASSHLRRNEQYF | TGTGCCAGCAGTCACCTTAGGCGCAATGAGCAGTACTTC
NA | TRBJ2-7 | TRBD1 | TRBV24-1 | CATRLRGPSYYEQYF | TGTGCCACCAGGCTCAGGGGGCCCTCCTACTACGAGCAGTACTTC
NA | TRBJ1-4 | NA | TRBV29-1 | CGARNGGGEKLFF | TGCGGCGCCCGAAATGGGGGGGGTGAAAAACTGTTTTTT
NA | TRBJ2-3 | NA | TRBV6-5 | CASTGSLWGTDTQYF | TGTGCCAGCACGGGGTCCCTTTGGGGCACAGATACGCAGTATTTT
NA | TRBJ2-5 | NA | TRBV20-1 | CSARRSGNEQYF | TGCAGTGCTAGACGCAGCGGCAATGAGCAGTACTTC
NA | TRBJ2-3 | NA | TRBV6-1 | CASSLRVVTRTRGTDTQYF | TGTGCCAGCAGCCTCCGAGTAGTAACGAGGACCCGCGGCACAGATACGCAGTATTTT
NA | TRBJ2-4 | NA | TRBV15 | CATSGGRTHLLAKNIQYF | TGTGCCACCAGCGGGGGACGGACTCACCTCCTAGCCAAAAACATTCAGTACTTC